Reported below is one T cell receptor beta chain. Data came from immunoSEQ multiplex PCR; TCRdb stores just in-frame clones and leaves some out. The sample comprises about 2.3 million clones, over 85% of which are singletons, and 0.39% rests with the top ten. This entry is derived from a study of shared clonotypes between healthy human individuals. Germline loops: CDR1 MDHEN, CDR2 SYDVKM. V lost 4 bases and J lost 4, with 12 bases in between. The CDR3 runs 14 residues. The receptor was isolated from a man aged 18 to 29 in good health. Some clones in this sample may be carry-over from other donors' samples. This chain uses TRBV28 with TRBJ2-3; the D gene is possibly TRBD2 (6 bases). The material sequenced was naive CD4+ T cells from PBMCs. Subset specified: CD45RA+ positively selected. In DNA form, the CDR3 reads TGTGCCAGCAGTTCCAGACTAGGGGCAGATACGCAGTATTTT. As protein: CASSSRLGADTQYF.